This T cell receptor (beta chain) was sequenced in a study of shared clonotypes between healthy human individuals. In the authors' workflow: Junction-only immunoSEQ data arrived without quality scores, meaning filtering differed. Sequencing used immunoSEQ multiplex PCR; TCRdb keeps in-frame clones, though not all of them. V, J and clone size are taken as reported in that table, and D and trimming were inferred from the DNA itself. The table has roughly 450,000 clones, 79% seen once. CDR3 length: 13 amino acids. The V and J ends lost 1 base and 5 bases respectively, with 9 bases between them. Germline V gene sequence: CDR1 KGHSH, CDR2 LQKENI.

Sequencing input: PBMCs. The chain couples TRBV18 to TRBJ2-7; D gene ambiguous. This TCR derives from a middle-aged woman in good health. Some clones in this sample may be carry-over from other donors' samples. Here the CDR3 DNA reads TGTGCCAGCTCACCACGGCAGACGGACGAGCAGTACTTC. Translation: CASSPRQTDEQYF.